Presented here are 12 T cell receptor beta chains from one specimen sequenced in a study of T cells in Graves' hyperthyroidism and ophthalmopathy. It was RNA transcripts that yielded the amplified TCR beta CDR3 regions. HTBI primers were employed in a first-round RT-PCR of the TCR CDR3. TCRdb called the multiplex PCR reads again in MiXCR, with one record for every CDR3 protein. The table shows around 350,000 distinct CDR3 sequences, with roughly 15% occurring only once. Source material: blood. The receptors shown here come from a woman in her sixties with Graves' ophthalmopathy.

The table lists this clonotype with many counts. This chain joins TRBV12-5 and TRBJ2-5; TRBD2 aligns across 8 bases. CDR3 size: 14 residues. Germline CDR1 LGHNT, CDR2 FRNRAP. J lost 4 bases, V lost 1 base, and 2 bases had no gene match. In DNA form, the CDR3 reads TGTGCTAGTGGTTTGGCGGGAGGGCCAGAGACCCAGTACTTC. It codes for CASGLAGGPETQYF.

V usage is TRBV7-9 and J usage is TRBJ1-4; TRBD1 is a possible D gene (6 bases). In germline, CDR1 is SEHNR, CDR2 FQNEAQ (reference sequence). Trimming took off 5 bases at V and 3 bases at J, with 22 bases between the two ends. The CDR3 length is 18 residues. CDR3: CASSPPVGGPRSNEKLFF. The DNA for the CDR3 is TGTGCCAGCAGCCCCCCCGTGGGGGGCCCTCGCTCTAATGAAAAACTGTTTTTT. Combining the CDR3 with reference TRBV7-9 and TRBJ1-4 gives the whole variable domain DTGVSQNPRHKITKRGQNVTFRCDPISEHNRLYWYRQTLGQGPEFLTYFQNEAQLEKSRLLSDRFSAERPKGSFSTLEIQRTEQGDSAMYLCASSPPVGGPRSNEKLFFGSGTQLSVL.

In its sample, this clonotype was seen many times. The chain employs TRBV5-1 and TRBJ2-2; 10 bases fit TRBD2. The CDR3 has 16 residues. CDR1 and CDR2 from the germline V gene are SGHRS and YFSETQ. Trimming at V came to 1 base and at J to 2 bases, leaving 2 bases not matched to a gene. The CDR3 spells CASSLRTSGNTGELFF. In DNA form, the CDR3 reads TGCGCCAGCAGCTTGAGGACTAGCGGAAACACCGGGGAGCTGTTTTTT.

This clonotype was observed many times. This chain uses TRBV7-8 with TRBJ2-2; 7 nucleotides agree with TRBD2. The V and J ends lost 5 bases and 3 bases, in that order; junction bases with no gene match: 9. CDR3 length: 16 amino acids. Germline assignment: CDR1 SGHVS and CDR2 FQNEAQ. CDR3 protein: CASSLLAGRDTGELFF. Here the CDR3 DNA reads TGTGCCAGCAGCCTTTTAGCGGGCCGGGACACCGGGGAGCTGTTTTTT.

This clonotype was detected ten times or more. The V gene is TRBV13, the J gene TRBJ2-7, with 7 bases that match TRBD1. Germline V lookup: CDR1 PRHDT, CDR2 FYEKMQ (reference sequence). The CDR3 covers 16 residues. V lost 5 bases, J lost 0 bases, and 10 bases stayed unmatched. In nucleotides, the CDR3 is TGTGCCAGCAGCGCGACCGGGACAGCAAACTCCTACGAGCAGTACTTC. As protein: CASSATGTANSYEQYF. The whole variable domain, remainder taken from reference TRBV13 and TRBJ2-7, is AAGVIQSPRHLIKEKRETATLKCYPIPRHDTVYWYQQGPGQDPQFLISFYEKMQSDKGSIPDRFSAQQFSDYHSELNMSSLELGDSALYFCASSATGTANSYEQYFGPGTRLTVT.

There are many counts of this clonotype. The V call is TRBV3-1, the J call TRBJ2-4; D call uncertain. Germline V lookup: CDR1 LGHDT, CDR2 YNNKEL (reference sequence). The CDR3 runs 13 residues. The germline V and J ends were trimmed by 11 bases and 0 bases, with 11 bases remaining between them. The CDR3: CAASTSAKNIQYF. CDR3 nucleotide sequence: TGTGCCGCCTCGACTTCAGCCAAAAACATTCAGTACTTC. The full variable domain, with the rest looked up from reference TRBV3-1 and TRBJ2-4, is DTAVSQTPKYLVTQMGNDKSIKCEQNLGHDTMYWYKQDSKKFLKIMFSYNNKELIINETVPNRFSPKSPDKAHLNLHINSLELGDSAVYFCAASTSAKNIQYFGAGTRLSVL.

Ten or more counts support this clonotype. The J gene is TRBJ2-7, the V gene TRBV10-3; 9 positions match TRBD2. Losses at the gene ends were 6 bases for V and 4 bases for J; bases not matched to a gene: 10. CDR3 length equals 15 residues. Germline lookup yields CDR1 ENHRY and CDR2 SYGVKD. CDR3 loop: CAISETSGGEYEQYF. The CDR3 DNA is TGTGCCATCAGCGAGACTAGCGGAGGGGAGTACGAGCAGTACTTC.

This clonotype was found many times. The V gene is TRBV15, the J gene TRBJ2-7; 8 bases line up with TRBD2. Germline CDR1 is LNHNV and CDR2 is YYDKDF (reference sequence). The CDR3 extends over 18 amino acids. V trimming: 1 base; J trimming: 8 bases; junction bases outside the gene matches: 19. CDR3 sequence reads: CATSRGTVAGRSSSQQYF. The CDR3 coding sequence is TGTGCCACCAGCAGAGGTACGGTAGCGGGACGGAGTTCTTCCCAGCAGTACTTC. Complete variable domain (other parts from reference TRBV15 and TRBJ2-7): DAMVIQNPRYQVTQFGKPVTLSCSQTLNHNVMYWYQQKSSQAPKLLFHYYDKDFNNEADTPDNFQSRRPNTSFCFLDIRSPGLGDTAMYLCATSRGTVAGRSSSQQYFGPGTRLTVT.

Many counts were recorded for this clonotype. The CDR3 DNA reads as TGTGCCTGTCGGGGCACTGAAGCTTTCTTT. Protein: CACRGTEAFF. This chain connects TRBV30 to TRBJ1-1; no reliable D call. There are 10 residues in the CDR3. V lost 6 bases and J 4 bases, leaving 6 bases between the germline ends. CDR1 is GTSNPN, CDR2 SVGIG, per germline (reference sequence).

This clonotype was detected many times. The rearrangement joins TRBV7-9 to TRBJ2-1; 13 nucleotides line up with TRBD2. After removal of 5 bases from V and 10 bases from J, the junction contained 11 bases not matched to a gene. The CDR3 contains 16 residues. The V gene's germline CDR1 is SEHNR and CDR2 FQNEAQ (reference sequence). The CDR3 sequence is CASSLEGGLAGREQFF. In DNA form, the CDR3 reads TGTGCCAGCAGCCTAGAAGGGGGACTAGCGGGACGAGAGCAGTTCTTC.

CDR3 in DNA: TGTGCCAGCAGCGTTGGCGGGGGGGCGGGTGTTTACGAGCAGTACTTC. It yields the protein CASSVGGGAGVYEQYF. The chain has TRBV9 and TRBJ2-7, with 9 bases fitting TRBD2. This CDR3 has 16 amino acids. Looked up from germline, CDR1 is SGDLS and CDR2 is YYNGEE. V lost 2 bases and J lost 4; bases outside the gene matches: 10.

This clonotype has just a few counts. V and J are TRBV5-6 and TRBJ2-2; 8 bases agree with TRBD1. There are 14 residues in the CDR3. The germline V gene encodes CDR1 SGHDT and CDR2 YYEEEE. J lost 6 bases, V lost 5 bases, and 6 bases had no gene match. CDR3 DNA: TGTGCCAGCAGACTCCAGGGGGCGCCCGGGGAGCTGTTTTTT. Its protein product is CASRLQGAPGELFF.